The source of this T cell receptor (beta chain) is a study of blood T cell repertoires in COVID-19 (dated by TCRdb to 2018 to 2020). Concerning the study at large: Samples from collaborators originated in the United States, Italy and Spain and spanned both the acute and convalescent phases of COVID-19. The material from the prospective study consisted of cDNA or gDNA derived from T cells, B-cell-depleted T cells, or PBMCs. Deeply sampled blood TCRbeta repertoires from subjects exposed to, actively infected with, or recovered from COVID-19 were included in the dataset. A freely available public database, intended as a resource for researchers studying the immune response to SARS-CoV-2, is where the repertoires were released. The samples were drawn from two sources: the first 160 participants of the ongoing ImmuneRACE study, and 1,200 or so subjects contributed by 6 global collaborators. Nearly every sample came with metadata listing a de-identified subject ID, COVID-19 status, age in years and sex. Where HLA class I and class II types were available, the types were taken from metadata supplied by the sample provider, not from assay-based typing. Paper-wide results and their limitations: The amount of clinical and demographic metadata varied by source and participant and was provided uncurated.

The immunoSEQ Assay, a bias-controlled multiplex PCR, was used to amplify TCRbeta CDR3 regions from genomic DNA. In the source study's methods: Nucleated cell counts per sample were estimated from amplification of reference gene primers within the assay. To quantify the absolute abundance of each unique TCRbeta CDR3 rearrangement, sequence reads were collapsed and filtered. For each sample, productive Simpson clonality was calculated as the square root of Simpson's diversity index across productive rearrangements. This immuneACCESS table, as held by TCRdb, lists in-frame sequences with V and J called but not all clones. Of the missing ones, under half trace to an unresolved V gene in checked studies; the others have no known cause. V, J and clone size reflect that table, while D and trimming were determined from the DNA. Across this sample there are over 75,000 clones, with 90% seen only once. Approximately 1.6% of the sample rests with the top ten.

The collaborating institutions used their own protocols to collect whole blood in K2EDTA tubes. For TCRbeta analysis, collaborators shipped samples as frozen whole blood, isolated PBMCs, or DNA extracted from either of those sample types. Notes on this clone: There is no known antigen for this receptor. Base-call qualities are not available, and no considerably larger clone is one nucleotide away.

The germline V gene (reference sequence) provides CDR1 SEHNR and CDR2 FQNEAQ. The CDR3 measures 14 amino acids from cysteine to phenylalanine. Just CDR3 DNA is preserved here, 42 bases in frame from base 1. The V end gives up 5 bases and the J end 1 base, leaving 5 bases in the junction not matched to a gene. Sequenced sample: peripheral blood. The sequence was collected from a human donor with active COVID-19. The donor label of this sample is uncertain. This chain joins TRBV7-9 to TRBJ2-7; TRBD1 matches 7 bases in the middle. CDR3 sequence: CASSTDRQSYEQYF. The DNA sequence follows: TGTGCCAGCAGCACGGACAGGCAATCCTACGAGCAGTACTTC.